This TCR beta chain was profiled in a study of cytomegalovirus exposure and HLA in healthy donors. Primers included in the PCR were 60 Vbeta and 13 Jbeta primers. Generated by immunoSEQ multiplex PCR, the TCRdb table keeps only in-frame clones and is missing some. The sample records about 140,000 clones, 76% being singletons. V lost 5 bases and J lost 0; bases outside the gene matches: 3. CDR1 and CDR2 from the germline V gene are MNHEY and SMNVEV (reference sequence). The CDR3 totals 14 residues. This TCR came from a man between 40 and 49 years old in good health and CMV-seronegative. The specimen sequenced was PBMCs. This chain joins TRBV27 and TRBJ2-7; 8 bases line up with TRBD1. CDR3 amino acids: CASSRQGPSYEQYF. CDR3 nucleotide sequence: TGTGCCAGCAGTCGACAGGGGCCCTCCTACGAGCAGTACTTC.